The next 7 T cell receptor beta chains were all read from a single sample in a study of T cells expressing NK-cell markers. TCRdb reworked the 5' RACE reads into one entry per CDR3 protein, no DNA. This repertoire includes 200,000 to 300,000 distinct CDR3 sequences. Sequencing was done on a sample of blood T cells: a sorted CD56 or NKG2C T cell subset, CD4+ or CD8+ T cells, or bulk PBMC T cells (not recorded which). The origin of the receptors is a man younger than 35 in good health.

The chain is built from TRBV5-4 and TRBJ2-2. The CDR3 has 15 amino acids. The germline V gene has CDR1 SGHNT and CDR2 YYREEE (reference sequence). The CDR3 is CASSWDKTNTGELFF.

The J gene is TRBJ2-1, the V gene TRBV29-1; TCRdb gives TRBD1 as the D gene, but with no DNA this cannot be confirmed. CDR1 is SQVTM, CDR2 ANQGSEA, per germline. The CDR3 runs to 13 residues. The CDR3 is CSVGTGSYNEQFF.

J is TRBJ2-5 and V is TRBV20-1; TCRdb's D call, TRBD2, is unchecked because there is no DNA. CDR3 size: 15 residues. From germline, CDR1 is DFQATT and CDR2 SNEGSKA (reference sequence). This chain's CDR3 is CSAPPPWPLGETQYF.

V is TRBV21-1 and J is TRBJ2-5; as DNA is missing, the TRBD1 call by TCRdb cannot be tested. TRBV21-1 is given as a pseudogene. This CDR3 region has 15 residues. CDR3 region: CASTGQGEVQETQYF.

The J gene is TRBJ2-5, the V gene TRBV29-1; TCRdb calls TRBD1, which cannot be checked without DNA. There are 13 residues in the CDR3. The germline CDR1 and CDR2 sequences are SQVTM and ANQGSEA. CDR3: CSVPGGNQETQYF.

This rearrangement joins TRBV12-3 or TRBV12-4 to TRBJ1-6; TCRdb reports TRBD1, a call that lacks DNA to check it against. The CDR3 runs to 15 residues. The CDR3 loop reads CASSFLGTGGSPLHF.

V and J are TRBV3-1 and TRBJ1-1. The CDR3 has 14 residues. From germline, CDR1 is LGHDT and CDR2 YNNKEL (reference sequence). The CDR3 loop reads CASSQGLEGSEAFF.